This entry lists 20 T cell receptor beta chains sequenced from one sample in a study of blood T cell repertoires in COVID-19. Measured with immunoSEQ multiplex PCR; TCRdb has only the in-frame clones, and not every one. The table includes around 220,000 clones, approximately 84% detected once. Sequencing was performed on peripheral blood. These TCRs come from a woman older than 75 with COVID-19, enrolled during active disease.

The chain couples TRBV20-1 to TRBJ2-1; TRBD2 might be the D (6 bases). The germline gives CDR1 DFQATT, CDR2 SNEGSKA (reference sequence). V was cut by 3 bases and J by 7 bases, with 16 bases left in between. The length of the CDR3 is 14 residues. The CDR3 coding sequence is TGCAGTGCTAGTTCCGGGAGAGGGACTAATGAGCAGTTCTTC. It is translated as CSASSGRGTNEQFF.

CDR3 protein: CASSREGSSNQPQHF. The CDR3 DNA follows: TGTGCCAGCTCCCGGGAGGGGAGTAGCAATCAGCCCCAGCATTTT. V usage is TRBV18 and J usage is TRBJ1-5, with D tentatively TRBD1 (5 bases). CDR1 and CDR2 from the germline V gene are KGHSH and LQKENI. V lost 6 bases, J lost 0 bases, and 12 bases lay in between. The CDR3 is 15 amino acids.

The chain is built from TRBV5-1 and TRBJ2-7; the D gene is possibly TRBD2 (5 bases). The CDR3 runs 14 residues. With 4 bases removed from V and 3 bases from J, the gap between germline ends came to 14 bases. Germline lookup yields CDR1 SGHRS and CDR2 YFSETQ. The CDR3: CASSQVGTSYEQYF. The CDR3 nucleotides read TGCGCCAGCAGCCAGGTCGGCACTAGCTACGAGCAGTACTTC.

This clone appeared once. The rearrangement links TRBV2 to TRBJ1-6; unclear D gene. Trimming stripped 7 bases from V and 9 bases from J, with 16 bases between. The CDR3 is 14 residues long. Germline values: CDR1 SNHLY, CDR2 FYNNEI. Here the CDR3 reads CASTLQSSFSPLHF. The CDR3 DNA is TGTGCCAGCACCTTACAGAGTTCCTTTTCACCCCTCCACTTT.

The chain recombines TRBV6-5 with TRBJ2-1; TRBD2 might be the D (6 bases). V was cut by 8 bases and J by 6 bases, with 11 bases left in between. The CDR3 length is 12 residues. CDR1 is MNHEY, CDR2 SVGAGI, per germline. The CDR3 loop reads CASSVGGNEQFF. The CDR3 DNA sequence: TGTGCCAGCTCGGTCGGGGGCAATGAGCAGTTCTTC.

This rearrangement joins TRBV6-5 to TRBJ1-2; D possibly corresponds to TRBD1 (6 bases). The CDR3 loop spans 13 amino acids. Germline CDR1 and CDR2: MNHEY and SVGAGI. Trimming cost V 4 bases and J 8 bases, with 14 bases left between them. CDR3 amino acids: CASSFDRSRGYTF. CDR3 nucleotide sequence: TGTGCCAGCAGTTTCGACAGGTCCCGCGGCTACACCTTC.

CDR3 DNA sequence: TGTGCCAGCAGCTTAGGTGAGGCCAGAGGCGAGCAGTACTTC. Its protein is CASSLGEARGEQYF. This rearrangement joins TRBV7-9 to TRBJ2-7; no clear D gene. The V gene lost 1 base and the J gene lost 6 bases, with 13 bases spanning the gap. The germline gives CDR1 SEHNR, CDR2 FQNEAQ (reference sequence). The CDR3 totals 14 residues. The full variable domain, in which reference TRBV7-9 and TRBJ2-7 provide the parts outside the CDR3, is DTGVSQNPRHKITKRGQNVTFRCDPISEHNRLYWYRQTLGQGPEFLTYFQNEAQLEKSRLLSDRFSAERPKGSFSTLEIQRTEQGDSAMYLCASSLGEARGEQYFGPGTRLTVT.

The J gene is TRBJ2-5, the V gene TRBV7-9; TRBD1 matches at 9 bases. V shed 3 bases, J shed 5 bases, and the junction held 4 bases outside the gene matches. The CDR3 is 14 amino acids. Germline loops: CDR1 SEHNR, CDR2 FQNEAQ (reference sequence). CDR3: CASSFGQGRETQYF. Here the CDR3 DNA reads TGTGCCAGCAGCTTTGGACAGGGGAGGGAGACCCAGTACTTC.

This clone showed up just once. V and J are TRBV5-1 and TRBJ2-7; 10 bases agree with TRBD1. V was clipped by 0 bases and J by 0 bases; unmatched bases: 3. CDR1 is SGHRS, CDR2 YFSETQ, per germline. The CDR3 is made up of 16 amino acids. The CDR3 region has the DNA TGCGCCAGCAGCTTGGCGGGACAGGGGAGCTCCTACGAGCAGTACTTC. This translates into CASSLAGQGSSYEQYF.

CDR3 in amino acids: CASRRVRTGELFF. As DNA, the CDR3 is TGTGCCAGCAGGAGGGTACGCACCGGGGAGCTGTTTTTT. This rearrangement joins TRBV5-8 to TRBJ2-2; the D gene is possibly TRBD2 (5 bases). From germline, CDR1 is SGHTS and CDR2 YDEGEE. The CDR3 runs 13 residues. V lost 5 bases to trimming and J lost 4 bases, with 9 bases between them. Full variable domain (rest looked up from reference TRBV5-8 and TRBJ2-2): EAGVTQSPTHLIKTRGQQATLRCSPISGHTSVYWYQQALGLGLQFLLWYDEGEERNRGNFPPRFSGRQFPNYSSELNVNALELEDSALYLCASRRVRTGELFFGEGSRLTVL.

CDR3 region: CASSLDSQHQPQHF. The CDR3 nucleotides are TGTGCCAGCAGCCTAGACAGCCAACATCAGCCCCAGCATTTT. V and J are TRBV9 and TRBJ1-5; D is possibly TRBD1 (5 bases). The V gene's germline CDR1 is SGDLS and CDR2 YYNGEE. With 4 bases removed from V and 5 bases from J, the gap between germline ends came to 13 bases. The CDR3 covers 14 residues.

This clone was detected only once. The chain recombines TRBV3-1 (or the pseudogene TRBV3-2) with TRBJ2-1; tentative D call: TRBD2 (6 bases). Trimming pared 5 bases from V and 2 bases from J, leaving 10 bases between. The CDR3 sequence is 14 residues long. Per the germline V gene, CDR1 is LGHDT and CDR2 is YNNKEL (reference sequence). The CDR3 protein is CASSGRLAYNEQFF. CDR3 nucleotides: TGTGCCAGCAGCGGACGACTAGCCTACAATGAGCAGTTCTTC.

This chain connects TRBV5-1 to TRBJ2-5; the match to TRBD2 covers 7 bases. Germline V lookup: CDR1 SGHRS, CDR2 YFSETQ. J was trimmed by 2 bases and V by 7 bases; bases with no gene match: 8. CDR3 length: 14 residues. CDR3 sequence reads: CASALDGGQETQYF. CDR3 nucleotide sequence: TGCGCCAGCGCCCTCGACGGGGGGCAAGAGACCCAGTACTTC.

The chain carries TRBV7-3 and TRBJ2-2; D might be TRBD2 (6 bases). Germline CDR1 SGHTA, CDR2 FQGTGA. The CDR3 has 16 residues. V shed 2 bases and J shed 4 bases, with 14 bases lying between them. CDR3 region: CASSLYAQEGTGELFF. In DNA form, the CDR3 reads TGTGCCAGCAGCTTATATGCCCAGGAGGGCACCGGGGAGCTGTTTTTT.

The chain couples TRBV7-3 to TRBJ2-2, with D maybe TRBD2 (5 bases). The CDR3 loop spans 15 amino acids. Trimming removed 5 bases from V and 4 bases from J, with 14 bases in between. Looked up from germline, CDR1 is SGHTA and CDR2 is FQGTGA. The CDR3 coding sequence is TGTGCCAGCAGCCCGTTGGGAGCGGCCACCGGGGAGCTGTTTTTT. It is translated as CASSPLGAATGELFF.

The V call is TRBV12-3 or TRBV12-4, the J call TRBJ2-1, with 7 bases matching TRBD2. V was clipped by 6 bases and J by 11 bases; unmatched bases: 10. This CDR3 is 13 amino acids long. CDR3 in amino acids: CASSPGLGGKQFF. CDR3 nucleotide sequence: TGTGCCAGCAGCCCAGGACTGGGGGGGAAGCAGTTCTTC.

V usage is TRBV3-1 (or the pseudogene TRBV3-2) and J usage is TRBJ1-3; D uncertain. CDR3 length: 10 amino acids. V was cut by 8 bases and J by 5 bases, with 4 bases left in between. Germline-derived CDR1 and CDR2 are LGHDT and YNNKEL (reference sequence). The DNA for the CDR3 is TGTGCCAGCGGGCGAAACACCATATATTTT. It yields the protein CASGRNTIYF.

This rearrangement joins TRBV7-6 to TRBJ2-3; 9 bases are shared with TRBD2. The CDR3 length is 15 residues. Germline CDR1 reads SGHVS; CDR2 reads FNYEAQ. V shed 6 bases, J shed 4 bases, and the junction held 8 bases outside the gene matches. The CDR3 sequence: CASSRRGGGPDTQYF. In nucleotides, the CDR3 is TGTGCCAGCAGTCGGCGGGGGGGTGGCCCAGATACGCAGTATTTT.

This clone is classed as medium-sized. V and J are TRBV6-6 and TRBJ2-3, with TRBD2 identical over 9 bases. Looked up from germline, CDR1 is MNHNY and CDR2 is SVGAGI (reference sequence). V trimming: 10 bases; J trimming: 3 bases; junction bases outside the gene matches: 5. The CDR3 is made up of 13 amino acids. The CDR3, as DNA: TGTGCCATCAGAGCGGGGGGTACAGATACGCAGTATTTT. This sequence encodes CAIRAGGTDTQYF.

For the CDR3, the DNA is TGTGCCAGCAGTTTGGTAGAGGAGACCCAGTACTTC. It translates to CASSLVEETQYF. This sequence joins TRBV12-3 or TRBV12-4 and TRBJ2-5; unclear D gene. The germline V and J ends were trimmed by 3 bases and 5 bases, with 7 bases remaining between them. The CDR3 has 12 amino acids.